This T cell receptor (beta chain) was identified during a study of CD8 T cells in Susac syndrome. Reverse transcription used about 0.45 to 1 ug RNA and random hexamers. Via MiXCR, TCRdb re-called the immunoSEQ multiplex PCR reads, giving one row per CDR3 protein. This repertoire shows roughly 50,000 distinct CDR3 sequences, approximately 93% found once; its top ten account for less than 0.65%. Controls were age- and sex-matched healthy donors. Sequences were obtained from CD8+ T cells from PBMCs. The sequence derives from a human donor in good health.

CDR3 sequence reads: CASSLGEQGAYEQYF. CDR3 in DNA: TGCGCCAGCAGCTTGGGGGAACAGGGGGCCTACGAGCAGTACTTC. The V gene is TRBV5-1, the J gene TRBJ2-7; 8 bases map to TRBD1. Germline V gene lookup returns CDR1 SGHRS and CDR2 YFSETQ. J lost 2 bases, V lost 0 bases, and 4 bases had no gene match. The CDR3 loop spans 15 amino acids.